This is a list of T cell receptor beta chains from one sample in a study of T cell repertoires in cytomegalovirus infection. Their antigens are not known. Via MiXCR, TCRdb re-called the reads, giving one row per CDR3 protein. The table has 310,000 or so distinct CDR3 sequences, just under 25% seen once. Material: cultured PBMCs, obtained from culture after CMV antigen stimulation. The receptors shown here come from a human donor in good health (CMV status not recorded). Some clones in this sample may be carry-over from other donors' samples. Both conserved end residues are part of each CDR3. A D gene is named only where the DNA matches it firmly. Rows may omit the clone size; those that give it use once, few, many or a size class.

V gene: TRBV6-2/TRBV6-3; clone size: NA; D gene: NA; J gene: TRBJ1-1; CDR3 DNA: TGTGCCAGCAGTTCCTGGGCGGAAGGCACTGAAGCTTTCTTT; CDR3 protein: CASSSWAEGTEAFF
V gene: TRBV7-2; clone size: many; D gene: NA; J gene: TRBJ2-2; CDR3 DNA: TGTGCCAGCAGCTTCCAGGGCGCCGGGGAGCTGTTTTTT; CDR3 protein: CASSFQGAGELFF
V gene: TRBV20-1; clone size: NA; D gene: NA; J gene: TRBJ2-1; CDR3 DNA: TGCAGTGCTAGGATAGAAGGGACCGGACACAATGAGCAGTTCTTC; CDR3 protein: CSARIEGTGHNEQFF
V gene: TRBV6-6; clone size: few; D gene: NA; J gene: TRBJ2-2; CDR3 DNA: TGTGCCAGCAGTTACTCGAGGGTGAACACCGGGGAGCTGTTTTTT; CDR3 protein: CASSYSRVNTGELFF
V gene: TRBV10-3; clone size: many; D gene: NA; J gene: TRBJ2-1; CDR3 DNA: TGTGCCACAACCGCGACAGATTCGAATGAGCAGTTCTTC; CDR3 protein: CATTATDSNEQFF
V gene: TRBV6-2/TRBV6-3; clone size: NA; D gene: NA; J gene: TRBJ2-3; CDR3 DNA: TGTGCCAGCAGAAAAAGCGGAAGCACAGATACGCAGTATTTT; CDR3 protein: CASRKSGSTDTQYF
V gene: TRBV15; clone size: few; D gene: TRBD2; J gene: TRBJ2-3; CDR3 DNA: TGTGCCACCAGCAGAGGCCCCGGGGGGGATTTTACAGATACGCAGTATTTT; CDR3 protein: CATSRGPGGDFTDTQYF
V gene: TRBV28; clone size: few; D gene: NA; J gene: TRBJ2-7; CDR3 DNA: TGTGCCAGCAGCCCGGACCATTACGAGCAGTACTTC; CDR3 protein: CASSPDHYEQYF
V gene: TRBV7-2; clone size: NA; D gene: NA; J gene: TRBJ2-5; CDR3 DNA: TGTGCCAGCAGTCCGTGCCAAGAGACCCAGTACTTC; CDR3 protein: CASSPCQETQYF
V gene: TRBV12-3/TRBV12-4; clone size: NA; D gene: NA; J gene: TRBJ1-2; CDR3 DNA: TGTGCCAGCAGTTCCGGGACATCAATTCTGAATGGCTACACCTTC; CDR3 protein: CASSSGTSILNGYTF
V gene: TRBV12-3/TRBV12-4; clone size: few; D gene: TRBD2; J gene: TRBJ2-5; CDR3 DNA: TGTGCCAGCAGTTTTGGAGCGGGAGGAATTGGAGAGACCCAGTACTTC; CDR3 protein: CASSFGAGGIGETQYF
V gene: TRBV5-6; clone size: many; D gene: NA; J gene: TRBJ2-5; CDR3 DNA: TGTGCCAGCAGCTTGCGGGGGCATGGAGAGACCCAGTACTTC; CDR3 protein: CASSLRGHGETQYF
V gene: TRBV24-1; clone size: NA; D gene: NA; J gene: TRBJ2-3; CDR3 DNA: TGTGCCACCAGTGTGGACCAGGATACGCAGTATTTT; CDR3 protein: CATSVDQDTQYF
V gene: TRBV4-3; clone size: NA; D gene: NA; J gene: TRBJ1-5; CDR3 DNA: TGCGCCAGCAGCCAAGGGGTTCGTCAGCCCCAGCATTTT; CDR3 protein: CASSQGVRQPQHF
V gene: TRBV6-6; clone size: NA; D gene: NA; J gene: TRBJ1-1; CDR3 DNA: TGTGCCAGCACCCTCGGGGGCTTCACTGAAGCTTTCTTT; CDR3 protein: CASTLGGFTEAFF
V gene: TRBV20-1; clone size: NA; D gene: TRBD2; J gene: TRBJ2-3; CDR3 DNA: TGCAGTGCTACGACTAGCGGGAGGGCAGATACGCAGTATTTT; CDR3 protein: CSATTSGRADTQYF
V gene: TRBV6-5; clone size: few; D gene: TRBD1; J gene: TRBJ1-2; CDR3 DNA: TGTGCCAGCAGAAAACAGGGGGCATCCCACACTAACTATGGCTACACCTTC; CDR3 protein: CASRKQGASHTNYGYTF
V gene: TRBV29-1; clone size: NA; D gene: NA; J gene: TRBJ2-2; CDR3 DNA: TGCAGCGTTTCTCCCAACACCGGGGAGCTGTTTTTT; CDR3 protein: CSVSPNTGELFF
V gene: TRBV7-6; clone size: few; D gene: TRBD2; J gene: TRBJ2-3; CDR3 DNA: TGTGCCAGCAGCTCCCCTGGAGCGGGAGCAGATACGCAGTATTTT; CDR3 protein: CASSSPGAGADTQYF
V gene: TRBV7-2; clone size: many; D gene: TRBD1; J gene: TRBJ1-2; CDR3 DNA: TGTGCCAGCAGCGGGGACAGGGGGCGGAGTGGCTACACCTTC; CDR3 protein: CASSGDRGRSGYTF
V gene: TRBV7-9; clone size: few; D gene: TRBD2; J gene: TRBJ2-5; CDR3 DNA: TGTGCCAGCAGCTCCCGTAGCGGGAGAGGGGCGGAGACCCAGTACTTC; CDR3 protein: CASSSRSGRGAETQYF
V gene: TRBV6-1; clone size: few; D gene: NA; J gene: TRBJ1-2; CDR3 DNA: TGTGCCAGCAGTCAAAGTCGGGGAGCGATCGTGGGCTACACCTTC; CDR3 protein: CASSQSRGAIVGYTF
V gene: TRBV6-2/TRBV6-3; clone size: NA; D gene: NA; J gene: TRBJ2-3; CDR3 DNA: TGTGCCAGCGGAAACCCGGTCACAGATACGCAGTATTTT; CDR3 protein: CASGNPVTDTQYF
V gene: TRBV7-2; clone size: many; D gene: NA; J gene: TRBJ2-1; CDR3 DNA: TGTGCCAGCAGCTTAACCCCGCCCAGACTAGTGAGTGGGTACACTGAGCAGTTCTTC; CDR3 protein: CASSLTPPRLVSGYTEQFF
V gene: TRBV6-2/TRBV6-3; clone size: few; D gene: NA; J gene: TRBJ2-1; CDR3 DNA: TGTGCCAGCAGTTACAAGGTAGACGTGAATGAGCAGTTCTTC; CDR3 protein: CASSYKVDVNEQFF
V gene: TRBV19; clone size: NA; D gene: NA; J gene: TRBJ1-2; CDR3 DNA: TGTGCCAGTAGTATACAGGGGTGGAACTATGGCTACACCTTC; CDR3 protein: CASSIQGWNYGYTF
V gene: TRBV10-3; clone size: NA; D gene: TRBD2; J gene: TRBJ2-3; CDR3 DNA: TGTGCCATCAGTGTGGCAGCGGGAGCATCAGATACGCAGTATTTT; CDR3 protein: CAISVAAGASDTQYF
V gene: TRBV25-1; clone size: NA; D gene: NA; J gene: TRBJ1-4; CDR3 DNA: TGTGCCAGCAGTGGTCGGACCGGGGAGGAAAAACTGTTTTTT; CDR3 protein: CASSGRTGEEKLFF
V gene: TRBV7-2; clone size: few; D gene: TRBD2; J gene: TRBJ2-5; CDR3 DNA: TGTGCCAGCAGCACTGGGACTAGCGGGACTGGGAAGACCCAGTACTTC; CDR3 protein: CASSTGTSGTGKTQYF
V gene: TRBV7-6; clone size: few; D gene: TRBD2; J gene: TRBJ2-1; CDR3 DNA: TGTGCCAGCAGCTTTTCAGCGGGAGGGCCTAGTGAGCAGTTCTTC; CDR3 protein: CASSFSAGGPSEQFF
V gene: TRBV28; clone size: few; D gene: NA; J gene: TRBJ1-1; CDR3 DNA: TGTGCCAGCAGTGCCCGTACTGAAGCTTTCTTT; CDR3 protein: CASSARTEAFF
V gene: TRBV5-4; clone size: NA; D gene: TRBD1; J gene: TRBJ2-1; CDR3 DNA: TGTGCCAGCAGCTTGGCGGACAGGGATAATGAGCAGTTCTTC; CDR3 protein: CASSLADRDNEQFF
V gene: TRBV7-2; clone size: NA; D gene: NA; J gene: TRBJ2-3; CDR3 DNA: TGTGCCAGCAGCTCAGTGGTGCGAAGTACGCAGTATTTT; CDR3 protein: CASSSVVRSTQYF
V gene: TRBV7-9; clone size: few; D gene: NA; J gene: TRBJ2-7; CDR3 DNA: TGTGCCAGCAGCTCTAGCGTATCCTACGAGCAGTACTTC; CDR3 protein: CASSSSVSYEQYF
V gene: TRBV28; clone size: NA; D gene: NA; J gene: TRBJ1-4; CDR3 DNA: TGTGCCAGCACCGTGTGGGGGAGAACCGAAAAACTGTTTTTT; CDR3 protein: CASTVWGRTEKLFF
V gene: TRBV6-5; clone size: many; D gene: TRBD2; J gene: TRBJ2-3; CDR3 DNA: TGTGCCAGCAGTTTCGGGTCGCGGCTAGCGGGAGGGCCAGATACGCAGTATTTT; CDR3 protein: CASSFGSRLAGGPDTQYF
V gene: TRBV12-3/TRBV12-4; clone size: few; D gene: TRBD1; J gene: TRBJ1-2; CDR3 DNA: TGTGCCAGCAGGGACAGGGGGCGCGGCTACACCTTC; CDR3 protein: CASRDRGRGYTF
V gene: TRBV20-1; clone size: NA; D gene: NA; J gene: TRBJ2-1; CDR3 DNA: TGCAGTGCTGAAGGGTCCCCGAGCTCCTACAATGAGCAGTTCTTC; CDR3 protein: CSAEGSPSSYNEQFF
V gene: TRBV7-2; clone size: few; D gene: NA; J gene: TRBJ2-1; CDR3 DNA: TGTGCCACCTCAGGGGTGCATGAGCAGTTCTTC; CDR3 protein: CATSGVHEQFF
V gene: TRBV10-3; clone size: NA; D gene: NA; J gene: TRBJ2-7; CDR3 DNA: TGTGCCATCAGTGAGTCATCCGGGGGCACCTTCGAGCAGTACTTC; CDR3 protein: CAISESSGGTFEQYF
V gene: TRBV2; clone size: NA; D gene: TRBD2; J gene: TRBJ2-5; CDR3 DNA: TGTGCCAGCAGGCTAGGACTAGCGGGAGGGTCGGAGACCCAGTACTTC; CDR3 protein: CASRLGLAGGSETQYF
V gene: TRBV2; clone size: NA; D gene: NA; J gene: TRBJ1-1; CDR3 DNA: TGTGCCAGCGCGCAGGGGAACACTGAAGCTTTCTTT; CDR3 protein: CASAQGNTEAFF
V gene: TRBV7-9; clone size: NA; D gene: NA; J gene: TRBJ1-1; CDR3 DNA: TGTGCCAGCAGCTTAGACAGGGCTCCTGAAGCTTTCTTT; CDR3 protein: CASSLDRAPEAFF
V gene: TRBV11-2; clone size: few; D gene: TRBD1; J gene: TRBJ1-1; CDR3 DNA: TGTGCCAGCAGCTTTAACAGGGGAACTGAAGCTTTCTTT; CDR3 protein: CASSFNRGTEAFF
V gene: TRBV2; clone size: few; D gene: NA; J gene: TRBJ1-1; CDR3 DNA: TGTGCCAGCAGTTGGGCGGGGGACGAAGCTTTCTTT; CDR3 protein: CASSWAGDEAFF
V gene: TRBV10-3; clone size: NA; D gene: NA; J gene: TRBJ1-1; CDR3 DNA: TGTGCCATCAGTGAGTCAGGTGGTGGCCTGCCGAACACTGAAGCTTTCTTT; CDR3 protein: CAISESGGGLPNTEAFF
V gene: TRBV5-4; clone size: few; D gene: NA; J gene: TRBJ2-3; CDR3 DNA: TGTGCCAGCAGCCAAATGCGAAGCACAGATACGCAGTATTTT; CDR3 protein: CASSQMRSTDTQYF
V gene: TRBV7-9; clone size: many; D gene: NA; J gene: TRBJ2-5; CDR3 DNA: TGTGCCAGCAGCTTCGGTCAAGAGACCCAGTACTTC; CDR3 protein: CASSFGQETQYF
V gene: TRBV6-5; clone size: many; D gene: TRBD2; J gene: TRBJ2-3; CDR3 DNA: TGTGCCAGCAGTTACTCGGCGGGAGGCGCAGATACGCAGTATTTT; CDR3 protein: CASSYSAGGADTQYF
V gene: TRBV7-8; clone size: many; D gene: TRBD2; J gene: TRBJ2-7; CDR3 DNA: TGTGCCAGCAGCTCAGGGGTAGGGCTAGCGGGAGTGGAGCAGTACTTC; CDR3 protein: CASSSGVGLAGVEQYF
V gene: TRBV24-1; clone size: NA; D gene: TRBD1; J gene: TRBJ1-2; CDR3 DNA: TGTGCCACCAGTGATTTGGACAGGGGGTCATTCCGCTACACCTTC; CDR3 protein: CATSDLDRGSFRYTF